These T cell receptor beta chains were read from a single sample in a study of T cells in Graves' hyperthyroidism and ophthalmopathy. TCRdb recomputed calls from the multiplex PCR reads with MiXCR, one row per CDR3 protein. The data show some 420,000 distinct CDR3 sequences, about 13% seen once. What was sequenced was blood. Receptors were obtained from a woman in her late teens or twenties with Graves' hyperthyroidism. Each CDR3 is given with its conserved first and last residue. D genes are given only for firm matches. Clone size is shown for a subset of rows, as once, few, many or a class of expanded clone.

abundance,j_gene,d_gene,v_gene,CDR3nt,CDR3aa
-,TRBJ2-7,TRBD2,TRBV6-1,TGTGCCAGCAGTGATCCACCCAAGCCGCTAGCGGGAGGCTACGAGCAGTACTTC,CASSDPPKPLAGGYEQYF
many,TRBJ2-2,TRBD1,TRBV29-1,TGCAGCGTTATTACGGACAGGTCTTTGAACACCGGGGAGCTGTTTTTT,CSVITDRSLNTGELFF
many,TRBJ2-3,-,TRBV28,TGTGCCAGCAGTTTAATGGCGACAGATACGCAGTATTTT,CASSLMATDTQYF
many,TRBJ2-3,TRBD2,TRBV20-1,TGCAGTGCTAAAGGGACTAGCGGGTACACAGATACGCAGTATTTT,CSAKGTSGYTDTQYF
many,TRBJ2-7,TRBD2,TRBV6-1,TGTGCCAGCAGTGTGTGGAGCGGGAGGGCCGAAGAGCAGTACTTC,CASSVWSGRAEEQYF
few,TRBJ1-5,-,TRBV4-1,TGCGCCAGCAGCCAAGAGGGTCCTGGAATTGGGGGCAATCAGCCCCAGCATTTT,CASSQEGPGIGGNQPQHF
few,TRBJ2-1,TRBD2,TRBV2,TGTGCCAGCAGATCGGGAGGGCCGAATGAGCAGTTCTTC,CASRSGGPNEQFF
many,TRBJ2-7,-,TRBV6-2/TRBV6-3,TGTGCCAGCAGTTACCCCGGAGGAGGACGTGGGCAGTACTTC,CASSYPGGGRGQYF
many,TRBJ1-1,-,TRBV27,TGTGCCAGCAGTTCAGTAAACACTGAAGCTTTCTTT,CASSSVNTEAFF
many,TRBJ2-5,-,TRBV6-2/TRBV6-3,TGTGCCAGCAGTTACTCCGTGGCAGCGGGCCTACAAGAGACCCAGTACTTC,CASSYSVAAGLQETQYF
few,TRBJ1-2,-,TRBV6-2/TRBV6-3,TGTGCCAGCAGTTACTCGTACAGTAACTATGGCTACACCTTC,CASSYSYSNYGYTF
-,TRBJ1-4,TRBD1,TRBV6-2/TRBV6-3,TGTGCCAGCAGCCCTCCGGGACAGGGGCTTGAAAAACTGTTTTTT,CASSPPGQGLEKLFF
many,TRBJ2-3,-,TRBV18,TGTGCCAGCTCACCACCTCCCGGAGATACGCAGTATTTT,CASSPPPGDTQYF
many,TRBJ1-2,TRBD1,TRBV29-1,TGCAGCGTCAGGACAGGGGTCTATGGCTACACCTTC,CSVRTGVYGYTF
many,TRBJ1-2,-,TRBV5-1,TGCGCCAGCAGCTTGGCAGGGACGGGGAACTATGGCTACACCTTC,CASSLAGTGNYGYTF
-,TRBJ1-4,-,TRBV7-2,TGTGCCAGCAGCTTAGATCGGGGGTTTAGTGAAAAACTGTTTTTT,CASSLDRGFSEKLFF
many,TRBJ1-5,-,TRBV7-2,TGTGCCAGCAGCTTCCCCGATCAGCCCCAGCATTTT,CASSFPDQPQHF
once,TRBJ2-1,TRBD2,TRBV27,TGTGCCAGCAGTTCCATGCGACTAGCGGGAGGGAATGAGCAGTTCTTC,CASSSMRLAGGNEQFF
-,TRBJ2-3,-,TRBV10-2,TGCGCCAGCAGTGGGGTTACTAGCACAGATACGCAGTATTTT,CASSGVTSTDTQYF
few,TRBJ2-7,-,TRBV7-3,TGTGCCAGCAGCTTAACAGGTGACTACGAGCAGTACTTC,CASSLTGDYEQYF
many,TRBJ1-1,-,TRBV7-2,TGTGCCAGCAGCTTAGCCCGGGGCAGGGCGATTGAAGCTTTCTTT,CASSLARGRAIEAFF
few,TRBJ2-6,-,TRBV5-8,TGTGCCAGCAGCTTGGCCGGCAGTCGATCTGGGGCCAACGTCCTGACTTTC,CASSLAGSRSGANVLTF
many,TRBJ1-1,TRBD1,TRBV12-3/TRBV12-4,TGTGCCAGCAGGTACAGGGGGAACACTGAAGCTTTCTTT,CASRYRGNTEAFF
many,TRBJ1-1,-,TRBV6-2/TRBV6-3,TGTGCCAGCAGTTACTTTGCTGAAGCTTTCTTT,CASSYFAEAFF
-,TRBJ2-2,-,TRBV28,TGTGCCAGCAGTTCAGGGTCCACCCCCCTCACCAGGGAGCTGTTTTTT,CASSSGSTPLTRELFF
-,TRBJ2-5,-,TRBV14,TGTGCCAGCAGCCAAATGGTGGCAGGAACACAAGAGACCCAGTACTTC,CASSQMVAGTQETQYF
few,TRBJ1-3,-,TRBV9,TGTGCCAGCAGCGTAGGGGGAGGAAACACCATATATTTT,CASSVGGGNTIYF
few,TRBJ2-1,-,TRBV9,TGTGCCAGCAGGGCTCAGGGTGAGCAGTTCTTC,CASRAQGEQFF
-,TRBJ1-2,-,TRBV29-1,TGCAGCGTTGAAGATAACGCATATGGCTACACCTTC,CSVEDNAYGYTF